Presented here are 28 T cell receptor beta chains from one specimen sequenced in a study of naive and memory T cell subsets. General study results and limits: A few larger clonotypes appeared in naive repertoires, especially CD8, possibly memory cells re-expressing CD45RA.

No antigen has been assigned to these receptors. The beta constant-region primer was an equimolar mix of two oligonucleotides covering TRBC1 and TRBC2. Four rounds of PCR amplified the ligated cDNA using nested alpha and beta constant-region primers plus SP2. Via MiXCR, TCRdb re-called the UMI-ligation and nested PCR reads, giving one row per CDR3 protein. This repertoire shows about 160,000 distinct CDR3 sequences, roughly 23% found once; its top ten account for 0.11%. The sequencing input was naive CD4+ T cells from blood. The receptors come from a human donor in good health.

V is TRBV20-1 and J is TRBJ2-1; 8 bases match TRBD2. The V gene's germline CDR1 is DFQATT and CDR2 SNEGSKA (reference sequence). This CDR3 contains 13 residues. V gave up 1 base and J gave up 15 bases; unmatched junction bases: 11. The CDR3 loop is CSARATSTGGLFF. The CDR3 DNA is TGCAGTGCTAGAGCAACCTCGACGGGAGGGCTGTTCTTC.

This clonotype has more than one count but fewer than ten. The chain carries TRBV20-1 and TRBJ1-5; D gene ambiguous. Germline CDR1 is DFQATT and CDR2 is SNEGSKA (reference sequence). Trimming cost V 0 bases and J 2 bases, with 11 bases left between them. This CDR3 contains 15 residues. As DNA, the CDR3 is TGCAGTGCTAGAGACCCAGTGACCCGCAATCAGCCCCAGCATTTT. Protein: CSARDPVTRNQPQHF.

In DNA form, the CDR3 reads TGTGCCAGCAGCTCGCTGACCGGCAGCTCGTACAATGAGCAGTTCTTC. This gives the protein CASSSLTGSSYNEQFF. The chain uses TRBV5-5 and TRBJ2-1; D unresolved. Trimming stripped 3 bases from V and 4 bases from J, with 17 bases between. Germline V CDR1 and CDR2: SGHKS, YYEKEE (reference sequence). The CDR3 is 16 amino acids.

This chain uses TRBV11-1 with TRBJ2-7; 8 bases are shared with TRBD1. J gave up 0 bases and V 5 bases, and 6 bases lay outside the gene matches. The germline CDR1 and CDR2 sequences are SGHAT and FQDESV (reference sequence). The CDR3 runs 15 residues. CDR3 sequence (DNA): TGTGCCAGCAGCATAGAAGGACAGGGCTCCTACGAGCAGTACTTC. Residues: CASSIEGQGSYEQYF.

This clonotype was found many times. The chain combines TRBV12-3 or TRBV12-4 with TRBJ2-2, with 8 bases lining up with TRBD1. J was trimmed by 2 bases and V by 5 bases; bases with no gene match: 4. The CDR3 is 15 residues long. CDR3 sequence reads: CASSAGQENTGELFF. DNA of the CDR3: TGTGCCAGCAGTGCGGGACAGGAAAACACCGGGGAGCTGTTTTTT.

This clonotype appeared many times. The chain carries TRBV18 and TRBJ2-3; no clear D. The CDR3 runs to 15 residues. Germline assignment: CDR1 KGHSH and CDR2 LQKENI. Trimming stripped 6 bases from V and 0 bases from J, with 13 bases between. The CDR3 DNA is TGTGCCAGCTCGCCCATCTTGGGCAGCACAGATACGCAGTATTTT. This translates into CASSPILGSTDTQYF. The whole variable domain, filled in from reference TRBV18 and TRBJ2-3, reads NAGVMQNPRHLVRRRGQEARLRCSPMKGHSHVYWYRQLPEEGLKFMVYLQKENIIDESGMPKERFSAEFPKEGPSILRIQQVVRGDSAAYFCASSPILGSTDTQYFGPGTRLTVL.

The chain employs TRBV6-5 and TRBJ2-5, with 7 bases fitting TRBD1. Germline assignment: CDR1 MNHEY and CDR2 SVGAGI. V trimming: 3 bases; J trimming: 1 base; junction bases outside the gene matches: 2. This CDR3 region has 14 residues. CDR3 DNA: TGTGCCAGCAGTTATGACAGGGTCCAAGAGACCCAGTACTTC. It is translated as CASSYDRVQETQYF.

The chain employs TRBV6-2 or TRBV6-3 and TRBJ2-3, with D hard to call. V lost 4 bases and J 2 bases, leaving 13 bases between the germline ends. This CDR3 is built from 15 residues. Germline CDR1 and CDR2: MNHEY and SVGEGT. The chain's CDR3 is CASSSGFLFTDTQYF. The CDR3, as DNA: TGTGCCAGCAGTTCAGGATTTCTATTCACAGATACGCAGTATTTT.

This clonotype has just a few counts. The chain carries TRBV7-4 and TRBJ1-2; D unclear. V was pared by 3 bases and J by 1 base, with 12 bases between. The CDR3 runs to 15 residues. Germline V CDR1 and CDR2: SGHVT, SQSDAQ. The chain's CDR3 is CASSLSRNNNYGYTF. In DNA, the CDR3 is TGTGCCAGCAGCTTGAGCCGAAACAATAACTATGGCTACACCTTC.

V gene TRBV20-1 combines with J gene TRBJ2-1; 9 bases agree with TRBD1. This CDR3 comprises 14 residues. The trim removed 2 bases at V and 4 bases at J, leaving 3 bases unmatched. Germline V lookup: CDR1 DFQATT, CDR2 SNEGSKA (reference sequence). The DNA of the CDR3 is TGCAGTGCTAGATGGGACAGGGCTTACAATGAGCAGTTCTTC. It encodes CSARWDRAYNEQFF.

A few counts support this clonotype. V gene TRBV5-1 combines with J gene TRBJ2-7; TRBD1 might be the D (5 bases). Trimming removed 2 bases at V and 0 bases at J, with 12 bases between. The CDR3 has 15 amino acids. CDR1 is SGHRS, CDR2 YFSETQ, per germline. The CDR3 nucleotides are TGCGCCAGCAGCTTCGAAGGGGTAAGCTCCTACGAGCAGTACTTC. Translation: CASSFEGVSSYEQYF.

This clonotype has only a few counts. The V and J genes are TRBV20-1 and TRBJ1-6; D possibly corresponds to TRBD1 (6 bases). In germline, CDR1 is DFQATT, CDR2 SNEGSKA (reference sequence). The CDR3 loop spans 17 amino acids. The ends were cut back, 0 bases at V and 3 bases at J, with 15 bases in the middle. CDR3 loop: CSARDVQRTVYNSPLHF. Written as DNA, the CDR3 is TGCAGTGCTAGAGATGTACAACGGACAGTCTATAATTCACCCCTCCACTTT.

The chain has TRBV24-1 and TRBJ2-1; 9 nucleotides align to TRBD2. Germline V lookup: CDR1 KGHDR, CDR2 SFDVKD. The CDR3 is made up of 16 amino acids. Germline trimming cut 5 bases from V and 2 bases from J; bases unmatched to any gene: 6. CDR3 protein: CATSAATSGTYNEQFF. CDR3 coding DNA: TGTGCCACCAGTGCGGCGACTAGCGGAACCTACAATGAGCAGTTCTTC.

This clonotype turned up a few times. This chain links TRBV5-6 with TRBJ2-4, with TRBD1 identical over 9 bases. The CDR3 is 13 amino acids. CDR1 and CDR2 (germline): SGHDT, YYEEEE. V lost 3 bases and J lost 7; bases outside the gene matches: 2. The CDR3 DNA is TGTGCCAGCAGCTGGGACAGGGAGAACATTCAGTACTTC. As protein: CASSWDRENIQYF.

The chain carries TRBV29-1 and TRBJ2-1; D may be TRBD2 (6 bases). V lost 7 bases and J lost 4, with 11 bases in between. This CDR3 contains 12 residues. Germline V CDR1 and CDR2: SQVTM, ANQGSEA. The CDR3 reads CSAPRGYNEQFF. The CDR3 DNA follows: TGCAGCGCCCCCCGGGGGTACAATGAGCAGTTCTTC.

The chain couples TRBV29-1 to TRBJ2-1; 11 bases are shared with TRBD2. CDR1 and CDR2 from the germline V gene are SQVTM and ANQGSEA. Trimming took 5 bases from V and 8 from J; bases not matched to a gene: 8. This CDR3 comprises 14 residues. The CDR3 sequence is CSVPIAGGSHEQFF. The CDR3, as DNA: TGCAGCGTTCCCATAGCGGGAGGGTCCCATGAGCAGTTCTTC.

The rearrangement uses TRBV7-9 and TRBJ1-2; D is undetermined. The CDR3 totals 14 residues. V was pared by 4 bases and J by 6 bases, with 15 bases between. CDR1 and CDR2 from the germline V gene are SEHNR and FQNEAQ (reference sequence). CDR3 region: CASSSLAALNGYTF. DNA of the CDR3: TGTGCCAGCAGCTCCCTCGCAGCGTTAAATGGCTACACCTTC.

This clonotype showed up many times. Here the CDR3 DNA reads TGTGCCAGCAGCATCAGGGGGCATTACGAGCAGTACTTC. The encoded protein is CASSIRGHYEQYF. The V call is TRBV11-2, the J call TRBJ2-7, with TRBD1 matching over 8 bases. The germline CDR1 and CDR2 sequences are SGHAT and FQNNGV. This CDR3 has 13 residues. V lost 5 bases, J lost 4 bases, and 4 bases stayed unmatched.

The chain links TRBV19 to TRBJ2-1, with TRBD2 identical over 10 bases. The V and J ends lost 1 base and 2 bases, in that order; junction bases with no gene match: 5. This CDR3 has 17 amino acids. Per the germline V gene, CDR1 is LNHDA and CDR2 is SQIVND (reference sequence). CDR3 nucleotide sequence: TGTGCCAGTAGTATAGCCCCAGGACTAGCGGCCTACAATGAGCAGTTCTTC. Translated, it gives CASSIAPGLAAYNEQFF.

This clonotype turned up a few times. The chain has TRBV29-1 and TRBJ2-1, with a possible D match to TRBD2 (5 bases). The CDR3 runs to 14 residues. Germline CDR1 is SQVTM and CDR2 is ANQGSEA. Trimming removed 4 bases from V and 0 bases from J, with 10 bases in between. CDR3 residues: CSVAGLTSYNEQFF. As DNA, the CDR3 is TGCAGCGTTGCAGGACTTACCTCCTACAATGAGCAGTTCTTC.

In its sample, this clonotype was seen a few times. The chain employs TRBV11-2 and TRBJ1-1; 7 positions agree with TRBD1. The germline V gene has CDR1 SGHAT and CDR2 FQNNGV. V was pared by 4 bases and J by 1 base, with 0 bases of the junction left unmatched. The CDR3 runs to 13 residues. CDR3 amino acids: CASSWDRNTEAFF. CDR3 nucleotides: TGTGCCAGCAGCTGGGACAGGAACACTGAAGCTTTCTTT.

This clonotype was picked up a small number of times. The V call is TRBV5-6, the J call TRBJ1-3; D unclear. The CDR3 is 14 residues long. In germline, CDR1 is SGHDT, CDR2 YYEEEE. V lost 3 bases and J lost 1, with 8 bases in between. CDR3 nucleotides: TGTGCCAGCAGCTGGAGGGTGTCTGGAAACACCATATATTTT. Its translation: CASSWRVSGNTIYF. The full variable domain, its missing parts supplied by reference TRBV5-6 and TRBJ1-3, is DAGVTQSPTHLIKTRGQQVTLRCSPKSGHDTVSWYQQALGQGPQFIFQYYEEEERQRGNFPDRFSGHQFPNYSSELNVNALLLGDSALYLCASSWRVSGNTIYFGEGSWLTVV.

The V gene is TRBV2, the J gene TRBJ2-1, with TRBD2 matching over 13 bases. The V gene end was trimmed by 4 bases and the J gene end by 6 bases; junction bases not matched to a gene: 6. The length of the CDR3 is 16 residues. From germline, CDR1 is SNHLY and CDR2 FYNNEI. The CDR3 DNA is TGTGCCAGCAGTGTTACTAGCGGGAGGGCCCTCAATGAGCAGTTCTTC. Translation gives CASSVTSGRALNEQFF.

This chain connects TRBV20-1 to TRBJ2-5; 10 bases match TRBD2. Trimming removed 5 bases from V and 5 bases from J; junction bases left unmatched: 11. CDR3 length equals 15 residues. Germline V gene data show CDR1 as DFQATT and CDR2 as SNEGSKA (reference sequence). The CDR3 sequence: CSARPASGRWETQYF. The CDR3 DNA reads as TGCAGTGCTCGCCCCGCTAGCGGGAGATGGGAGACCCAGTACTTC.

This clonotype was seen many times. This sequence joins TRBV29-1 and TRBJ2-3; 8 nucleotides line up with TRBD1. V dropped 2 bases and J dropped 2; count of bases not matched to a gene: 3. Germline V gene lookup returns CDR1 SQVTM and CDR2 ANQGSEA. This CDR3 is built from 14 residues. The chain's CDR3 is CSVERTGITDTQYF. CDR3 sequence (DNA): TGCAGCGTTGAAAGGACAGGGATCACAGATACGCAGTATTTT.

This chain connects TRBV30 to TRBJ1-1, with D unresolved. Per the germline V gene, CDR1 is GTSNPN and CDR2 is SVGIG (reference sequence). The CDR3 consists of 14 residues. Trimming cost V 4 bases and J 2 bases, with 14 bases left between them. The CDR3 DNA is TGTGCCTGGATTGTTTCGGTCCCCAACACTGAAGCTTTCTTT. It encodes CAWIVSVPNTEAFF.

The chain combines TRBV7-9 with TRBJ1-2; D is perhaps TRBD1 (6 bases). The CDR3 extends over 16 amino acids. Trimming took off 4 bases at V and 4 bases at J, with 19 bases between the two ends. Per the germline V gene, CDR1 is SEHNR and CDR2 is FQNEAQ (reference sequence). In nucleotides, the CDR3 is TGTGCCAGCAGCTACAGGACAGAGTCTGTTAGCTATGGCTACACCTTC. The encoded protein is CASSYRTESVSYGYTF.

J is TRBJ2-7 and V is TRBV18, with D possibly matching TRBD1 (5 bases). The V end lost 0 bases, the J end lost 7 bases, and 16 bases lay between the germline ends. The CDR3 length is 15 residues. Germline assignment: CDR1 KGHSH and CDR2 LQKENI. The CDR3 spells CASSPPSRARAEQYF. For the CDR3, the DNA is TGTGCCAGCTCACCACCGAGCAGGGCCCGGGCAGAGCAGTACTTC.